This T cell receptor (beta chain) was identified during a study of regulatory T cells in long-lasting Graves disease. Time point: persistent/refractory GD, antithyroid drugs over 5 years with positive TRAb. Scientists built the TCR library using RNA that was extracted from PBMCs. Arm-PCR of CDR3 regions and iRepertoire HTBI primers were used to build TCR beta libraries. From the multiplex PCR reads, TCRdb called clonotypes with MiXCR, one entry per CDR3 protein. This table holds roughly 470,000 distinct CDR3 sequences, about 20% found once. This CDR3 comprises 13 residues. V was clipped by 5 bases and J by 1 base; unmatched bases: 4. The germline V gene has CDR1 SQVTM and CDR2 ANQGSEA.

The chain recombines TRBV29-1 with TRBJ2-7; 8 bases map to TRBD2. The input for sequencing was peripheral blood mononuclear cells (PBMCs), taken when the disease was refractory, from a patient treated with antithyroid drugs. The sequence was obtained from a female donor with Graves disease. The CDR3 DNA follows: TGCAGCGTTCAACCGGGGGGGTCCTACGAGCAGTACTTC. It translates to CSVQPGGSYEQYF.